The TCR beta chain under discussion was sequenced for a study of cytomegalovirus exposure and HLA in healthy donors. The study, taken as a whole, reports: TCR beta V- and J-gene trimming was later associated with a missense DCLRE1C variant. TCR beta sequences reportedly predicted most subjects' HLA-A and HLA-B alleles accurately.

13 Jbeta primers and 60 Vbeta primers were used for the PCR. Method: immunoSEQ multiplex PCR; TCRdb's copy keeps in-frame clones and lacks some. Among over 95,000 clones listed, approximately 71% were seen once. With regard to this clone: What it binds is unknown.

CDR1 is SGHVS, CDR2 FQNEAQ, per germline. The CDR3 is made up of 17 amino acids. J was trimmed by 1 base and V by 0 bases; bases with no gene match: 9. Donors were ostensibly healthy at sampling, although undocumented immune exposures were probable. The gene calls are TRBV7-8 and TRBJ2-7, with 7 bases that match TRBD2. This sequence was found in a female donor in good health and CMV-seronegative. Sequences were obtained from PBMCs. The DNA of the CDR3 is TGTGCCAGCAGCTTAGCGTGGGCTAGCGGCCTATCCTACGAGCAGTACTTC. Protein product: CASSLAWASGLSYEQYF.